This entry lists 29 T cell receptor beta chains sequenced from one sample in a study of human T cells and chemical hapten exposure. TCRdb re-called the RACE reads through MiXCR, storing one row per CDR3 protein. The data hold some 120,000 distinct CDR3 sequences, with about 9.4% observed a single time. As for time point: healthy volunteer bleed at 2 weeks. Extraction yielded total RNA from whole blood (unfractionated). Sequencing was carried out using whole blood. The receptors derive from a male donor in good health. Some clones in this sample may be carry-over from other donors' samples.

At least ten counts were recorded for this clonotype. The chain couples TRBV15 to TRBJ1-3; no reliable D call. Germline assignment: CDR1 LNHNV and CDR2 YYDKDF (reference sequence). The CDR3 sequence is 13 residues long. Trimming stripped 9 bases from V and 1 base from J, with 10 bases between. CDR3 DNA: TGTGCCACGCGGAAGCGGTCTGGAAACACCATATATTTT. Translation: CATRKRSGNTIYF. Full variable domain (remainder filled in from reference TRBV15 and TRBJ1-3): DAMVIQNPRYQVTQFGKPVTLSCSQTLNHNVMYWYQQKSSQAPKLLFHYYDKDFNNEADTPDNFQSRRPNTSFCFLDIRSPGLGDTAMYLCATRKRSGNTIYFGEGSWLTVV.

This clonotype has at least ten counts. CDR3: CASRRAGSGTQYF. The DNA for the CDR3 is TGTGCCAGCAGAAGGGCGGGCTCGGGGACCCAGTACTTC. The V call is TRBV28, the J call TRBJ2-5, with D possibly matching TRBD2 (5 bases). Germline loops: CDR1 MDHEN, CDR2 SYDVKM. This CDR3 has 13 amino acids. Trimming pared 6 bases from V and 7 bases from J, leaving 15 bases between.

This clonotype was detected a few times. The chain recombines TRBV7-9 with TRBJ2-7; TRBD2 aligns across 12 bases. Germline values: CDR1 SEHNR, CDR2 FQNEAQ (reference sequence). The CDR3 runs to 15 residues. With 4 bases clipped from V and 3 bases from J, the junction kept 4 bases outside the gene matches. CDR3 DNA: TGTGCCAGCAGCTCGACTAGCGGGAGCCTCTACGAGCAGTACTTC. It specifies CASSSTSGSLYEQYF.

This rearrangement joins TRBV29-1 to TRBJ1-2, with TRBD1 matching 7 bases. This CDR3 contains 12 residues. Germline CDR1 is SQVTM and CDR2 is ANQGSEA. The J segment lost 4 bases and the V segment lost 1 base, leaving 0 bases of the junction unmatched. The chain's CDR3 is CSVEAGGYGYTF. Written as DNA, the CDR3 is TGCAGCGTTGAAGCAGGGGGCTATGGCTACACCTTC.

The chain carries TRBV7-9 and TRBJ1-5; unclear D gene. CDR3 size: 12 residues. The germline V gene encodes CDR1 SEHNR and CDR2 FQNEAQ (reference sequence). V was shortened by 6 bases and J by 0 bases, with 3 bases between the two germline ends. CDR3 amino acids: CASRNSNQPQHF. As DNA, the CDR3 is TGTGCCAGCAGGAATAGCAATCAGCCCCAGCATTTT.

This chain links TRBV27 with TRBJ2-3; the D gene is possibly TRBD2 (8 bases). The germline CDR1 and CDR2 sequences are MNHEY and SMNVEV (reference sequence). CDR3 length equals 16 residues. V lost 7 bases, J lost 2 bases, and 19 bases lay in between. The CDR3 DNA is TGTGCCAGCATTCGGACAGGACTAGCCGACACAGATACGCAGTATTTT. Its protein product is CASIRTGLADTDTQYF.

The table lists this clonotype with many counts. V and J are TRBV5-1 and TRBJ2-7, with TRBD2 matching 8 bases. The CDR3 contains 14 residues. Germline assignment: CDR1 SGHRS and CDR2 YFSETQ. The V and J ends lost 4 bases and 3 bases, in that order; junction bases with no gene match: 6. Written as DNA, the CDR3 is TGCGCCAGCAGCAAGGGACTAGGTCTCTACGAGCAGTACTTC. This codes for CASSKGLGLYEQYF. Full variable domain (outside the CDR3, taken from reference TRBV5-1 and TRBJ2-7): KAGVTQTPRYLIKTRGQQVTLSCSPISGHRSVSWYQQTPGQGLQFLFEYFSETQRNKGNFPGRFSGRQFSNSRSEMNVSTLELGDSALYLCASSKGLGLYEQYFGPGTRLTVT.

The J gene is TRBJ1-1, the V gene TRBV30; D remains ambiguous. This CDR3 is 12 amino acids long. V lost 3 bases and J lost 0, with 5 bases in between. Germline V gene data show CDR1 as GTSNPN and CDR2 as SVGIG (reference sequence). Here the CDR3 reads CAWSGVNTEAFF. The DNA for the CDR3 is TGTGCCTGGAGCGGGGTGAACACTGAAGCTTTCTTT.

This clonotype was seen a handful of times. The rearrangement joins TRBV6-1 to TRBJ1-5; D unresolved. The germline CDR1 and CDR2 sequences are MNHNS and SASEGT. Between the trimmed V and J ends, which lost 5 bases and 2 bases, there was a span of 7 bases. This CDR3 comprises 13 residues. In nucleotides, the CDR3 is TGTGCCAGCAGTCCCCCAGGCAATCAGCCCCAGCATTTT. Amino acid sequence: CASSPPGNQPQHF.

The gene calls are TRBV7-2 and TRBJ1-3; D is unclear. CDR1 is SGHTA, CDR2 FQGNSA, per germline. V lost 5 bases and J lost 2, with 22 bases in between. This CDR3 region has 18 residues. The CDR3 sequence is CASSPTVAGIRPGNTIYF. DNA of the CDR3: TGTGCCAGCAGCCCCACAGTGGCAGGCATCCGTCCTGGAAACACCATATATTTT. The full variable domain, completed using reference TRBV7-2 and TRBJ1-3, is GAGVSQSPSNKVTEKGKDVELRCDPISGHTALYWYRQSLGQGLEFLIYFQGNSAPDKSGLPSDRFSAERTGGSVSTLTIQRTQQEDSAVYLCASSPTVAGIRPGNTIYFGEGSWLTVV.

The CDR3 DNA sequence: TGTGCCAGCAGCTTAGCGGAGGGGGCCGGTCAGCCCCAGCATTTT. It specifies CASSLAEGAGQPQHF. V and J are TRBV7-9 and TRBJ1-5; 7 bases are shared with TRBD1. Germline V gene data show CDR1 as SEHNR and CDR2 as FQNEAQ (reference sequence). After removal of 0 bases from V and 6 bases from J, the junction contained 5 bases not matched to a gene. The CDR3 totals 15 residues.

This clonotype showed up just a few times. The rearrangement links TRBV5-1 to TRBJ1-6, with TRBD1 as a possible D gene (5 bases). CDR3 length equals 16 residues. Trimming took off 2 bases at V and 6 bases at J, with 15 bases between the two ends. Germline V gene lookup returns CDR1 SGHRS and CDR2 YFSETQ. The CDR3 spells CASSFGQNQGNSPLHF. The CDR3 DNA reads TGCGCCAGCAGCTTCGGGCAAAACCAGGGTAATTCACCCCTCCACTTT.

The J gene is TRBJ1-4, the V gene TRBV5-1; D not resolved. CDR1 is SGHRS and CDR2 is YFSETQ in the germline V gene. The CDR3 spans 15 residues. Trimming shortened V by 0 bases and J by 0 bases, and 6 bases separated the two germline ends. The CDR3: CASSLGAATNEKLFF. The CDR3 nucleotides read TGCGCCAGCAGCTTGGGGGCAGCAACTAATGAAAAACTGTTTTTT.

This clonotype has at least ten counts. The V and J genes are TRBV20-1 and TRBJ1-6, with D possibly being TRBD1 (6 bases). This CDR3 has 13 amino acids. V lost 4 bases and J lost 5, with 9 bases in between. CDR1 DFQATT and CDR2 SNEGSKA come from the germline V gene (reference sequence). CDR3 protein: CSAMGDNNSPLHF. CDR3 nucleotide sequence: TGCAGTGCTATGGGGGACAATAATTCACCCCTCCACTTT.

The gene calls are TRBV7-9 and TRBJ2-1; D tentatively reads TRBD1 or TRBD2 (5 bases each). Looked up from germline, CDR1 is SEHNR and CDR2 is FQNEAQ (reference sequence). V was clipped by 5 bases and J by 1 base, with 15 bases between them. The CDR3 length is 16 residues. The CDR3 DNA reads TGTGCCAGCAGCGTTGGGGGAGTCGCGTCCTACAATGAGCAGTTCTTC. Translated, it gives CASSVGGVASYNEQFF. Supplemented by reference TRBV7-9 and TRBJ2-1, the full variable domain reads DTGVSQNPRHKITKRGQNVTFRCDPISEHNRLYWYRQTLGQGPEFLTYFQNEAQLEKSRLLSDRFSAERPKGSFSTLEIQRTEQGDSAMYLCASSVGGVASYNEQFFGPGTRLTVL.

This clonotype was recorded at least ten times. The CDR3 DNA is TGTGCCAGCACCCGCTCACAGGGCTACGAGCAGTACTTC. It translates to CASTRSQGYEQYF. This sequence joins TRBV6-1 and TRBJ2-7; maybe TRBD1 (6 bases). With 7 bases removed from V and 3 bases from J, the gap between germline ends came to 13 bases. The V gene's germline CDR1 is MNHNS and CDR2 SASEGT. CDR3 length equals 13 residues.

This clonotype was recorded many times. This chain joins TRBV11-1 and TRBJ1-1; possible D gene TRBD1, 6 bases. Germline V gene sequence: CDR1 SGHAT, CDR2 FQDESV (reference sequence). This CDR3 region has 13 residues. The V gene lost 3 bases and the J gene lost 5 bases, with 10 bases spanning the gap. CDR3 nucleotide sequence: TGTGCCAGCAGCTTCGGTAGGGGGACTGAAGCTTTCTTT. Protein sequence: CASSFGRGTEAFF.

V gene TRBV29-1 combines with J gene TRBJ2-2; D is unresolved. Germline V gives CDR1 SQVTM, CDR2 ANQGSEA. The CDR3 is made up of 12 amino acids. Deletions cut 8 bases from V and 0 bases from J, with 7 bases between. The CDR3 region is CSFHTNTGELFF. Here the CDR3 DNA reads TGCAGCTTCCACACGAACACCGGGGAGCTGTTTTTT.

The chain recombines TRBV12-3 or TRBV12-4 with TRBJ1-6, with no clear D. CDR3 length: 14 residues. Trimming pared 6 bases from V and 10 bases from J, leaving 16 bases between. CDR3 in amino acids: CASSRGYGGSPLHF. CDR3 DNA sequence: TGTGCCAGCAGCCGTGGATACGGTGGGTCACCCCTCCACTTT.

This clonotype was seen ten or more times. V and J are TRBV7-9 and TRBJ1-2; no firm D call. CDR3 length: 13 residues. Germline-derived CDR1 and CDR2 are SEHNR and FQNEAQ (reference sequence). The V end was cut by 1 base, the J end by 6 bases, with 9 bases between. The CDR3 protein is CASSLGQEHGYTF. CDR3 coding DNA: TGTGCCAGCAGCTTAGGTCAGGAACATGGCTACACCTTC.

This clonotype was seen only a few times. V and J are TRBV18 and TRBJ1-1; unclear D gene. The CDR3 runs 15 residues. Germline V lookup: CDR1 KGHSH, CDR2 LQKENI. V was trimmed by 2 bases and J by 0 bases, leaving 10 bases between them. The DNA for the CDR3 is TGTGCCAGCTCACCAGAGCTAGGGATGAACACTGAAGCTTTCTTT. Residues: CASSPELGMNTEAFF. The complete variable domain, with remaining parts taken from reference TRBV18 and TRBJ1-1, reads NAGVMQNPRHLVRRRGQEARLRCSPMKGHSHVYWYRQLPEEGLKFMVYLQKENIIDESGMPKERFSAEFPKEGPSILRIQQVVRGDSAAYFCASSPELGMNTEAFFGQGTRLTVV.

V is TRBV2 and J is TRBJ2-1; 8 nucleotides agree with TRBD2. Germline lookup yields CDR1 SNHLY and CDR2 FYNNEI. The trim removed 3 bases at V and 10 bases at J, leaving 5 bases unmatched. CDR3 length: 13 amino acids. CDR3 bases: TGTGCCAGCAGTGATCGGGGGGGCGGAGAGCAGTTCTTC. This gives the protein CASSDRGGGEQFF.

This clonotype was found a few times. This chain joins TRBV2 and TRBJ2-1; 9 bases map to TRBD2. V lost 3 bases, J lost 5 bases, and 5 bases stayed unmatched. Germline-derived CDR1 and CDR2 are SNHLY and FYNNEI. This CDR3 is 15 amino acids long. The chain's CDR3 is CASSDAGGPHNEQFF. For the CDR3, the DNA is TGTGCCAGCAGTGATGCGGGAGGGCCCCACAATGAGCAGTTCTTC.

This clonotype was counted many times. The V call is TRBV6-5, the J call TRBJ1-5; no clear D gene. The CDR3 is 13 amino acids. Per germline, CDR1 MNHEY and CDR2 SVGAGI. V gave up 2 bases and J gave up 1 base, with 3 bases separating them. The CDR3 sequence is CASSYGSNQPQHF. The CDR3 DNA reads TGTGCCAGCAGTTACGGGAGCAATCAGCCCCAGCATTTT.

This clonotype was found a few times. J is TRBJ1-2 and V is TRBV6-5; D gene unclear. V lost 0 bases and J 4 bases, leaving 9 bases between the germline ends. The V gene's germline CDR1 is MNHEY and CDR2 SVGAGI. There are 14 residues in the CDR3. The CDR3 spells CASSYSSGPYGYTF. The CDR3 DNA is TGTGCCAGCAGTTACTCGAGCGGGCCCTATGGCTACACCTTC.

This sequence joins TRBV29-1 and TRBJ1-1; perhaps TRBD1 as D (5 bases). V lost 8 bases to trimming and J lost 8 bases, with 18 bases between them. This CDR3 has 12 amino acids. Germline CDR1 SQVTM, CDR2 ANQGSEA. CDR3 sequence: CSPRDGGGEAFF. CDR3 nucleotides: TGCAGCCCGAGGGACGGAGGAGGAGAAGCTTTCTTT.

The chain links TRBV12-5 to TRBJ2-1; D is uncertain. Trimming left V 5 bases short and J 2 bases short, with 10 bases between. The V gene's germline CDR1 is LGHNT and CDR2 FRNRAP. The CDR3 length is 14 residues. CDR3 DNA: TGTGCTAGTGGTACCGATCACGCCTACAATGAGCAGTTCTTC. Its translation: CASGTDHAYNEQFF.

A few counts support this clonotype. The V and J genes are TRBV5-4 and TRBJ2-3; 8 nucleotides agree with TRBD2. V lost 0 bases and J lost 0; bases outside the gene matches: 0. Germline V CDR1 and CDR2: SGHNT, YYREEE (reference sequence). The CDR3 spans 15 residues. As DNA, the CDR3 is TGTGCCAGCAGCTTGGGCGGGGGGAGCACAGATACGCAGTATTTT. Protein product: CASSLGGGSTDTQYF.

This clonotype showed up many times. The chain joins TRBV19 to TRBJ1-1; TRBD1 might be the D (6 bases). The CDR3 consists of 15 residues. With 0 bases removed from V and 4 bases from J, the gap between germline ends came to 12 bases. Germline CDR1 reads LNHDA; CDR2 reads SQIVND (reference sequence). CDR3 nucleotides: TGTGCCAGTAGTATAGATCTGGACAGTAGCACTGAAGCTTTCTTT. It is translated as CASSIDLDSSTEAFF.